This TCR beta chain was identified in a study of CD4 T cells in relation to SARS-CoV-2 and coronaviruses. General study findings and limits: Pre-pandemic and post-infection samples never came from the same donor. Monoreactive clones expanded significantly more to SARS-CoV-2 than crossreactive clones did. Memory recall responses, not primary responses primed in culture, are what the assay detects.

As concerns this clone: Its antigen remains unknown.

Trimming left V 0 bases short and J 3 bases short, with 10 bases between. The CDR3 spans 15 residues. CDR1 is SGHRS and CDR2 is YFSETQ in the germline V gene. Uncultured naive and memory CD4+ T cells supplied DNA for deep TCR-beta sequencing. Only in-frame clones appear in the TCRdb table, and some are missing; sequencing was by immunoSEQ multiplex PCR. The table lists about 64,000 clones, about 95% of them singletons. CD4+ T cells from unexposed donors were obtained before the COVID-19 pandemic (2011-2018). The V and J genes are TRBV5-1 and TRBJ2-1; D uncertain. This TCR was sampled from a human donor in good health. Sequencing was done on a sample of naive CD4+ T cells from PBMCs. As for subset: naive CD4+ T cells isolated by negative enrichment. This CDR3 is CASSLEAAVYNEQFF. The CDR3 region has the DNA TGCGCCAGCAGCTTGGAGGCGGCAGTCTACAATGAGCAGTTCTTC.